This T cell receptor (beta chain) was retrieved from a study of regulatory T cells in long-lasting Graves disease. Regarding time point: newly diagnosed GD, antithyroid drugs for less than 3 months. PBMC RNA was the source of the TCR library. The germline V and J ends were trimmed by 2 bases and 5 bases, with 6 bases remaining between them. The CDR3 spans 13 residues. iRepertoire HTBI primers and Arm-PCR of CDR3 regions built TCR beta libraries. TCRdb ran MiXCR on the multiplex PCR reads and lists one entry per CDR3 protein. The table has over 300,000 distinct CDR3 sequences, 15% to 19% seen once. This sample comprised peripheral blood mononuclear cells (PBMCs), obtained at new diagnosis, from a patient treated with antithyroid drugs. The receptor was derived from a female donor with Graves disease. The chain couples TRBV12-3 or TRBV12-4 to TRBJ2-2; no clear D. CDR3 nucleotide sequence: TGTGCCAGCAGTTTACGCAGGACCGGGGAGCTGTTTTTT. As protein: CASSLRRTGELFF.